These 3 T cell receptor beta chains were all obtained from the same sample, sequenced in a study of T cells in Graves' hyperthyroidism and ophthalmopathy. What was amplified from RNA transcripts were TCR beta CDR3 regions. Using the HTBI primer set, a first-round RT-PCR was run on the TCR CDR3. MiXCR was run by TCRdb on the multiplex PCR reads, yielding one entry per CDR3 protein. Among 310,000 or so distinct CDR3 sequences, approximately 15% were seen once, and the ten largest hold around 61%. Sequencing was done on a sample of blood. All receptors come from a woman aged 55 to 70 with Graves' ophthalmopathy.

The V call is TRBV12-5, the J call TRBJ2-2; the match to TRBD2 covers 9 bases. The CDR3 has 18 residues. V gave up 0 bases and J gave up 5 bases; unmatched junction bases: 10. Germline V gene sequence: CDR1 LGHNT, CDR2 FRNRAP. The CDR3 spells CASGLVPHNSGGTGELFF. In DNA, the CDR3 is TGTGCTAGTGGTTTGGTACCCCATAATAGCGGGGGAACCGGGGAGCTGTTTTTT.

In this sample, this clonotype turned up many times. The rearrangement uses TRBV2 and TRBJ1-6, with D perhaps TRBD1 (6 bases). Germline lookup yields CDR1 SNHLY and CDR2 FYNNEI. There are 14 residues in the CDR3. Trimming took off 5 bases at V and 6 bases at J, with 11 bases between the two ends. CDR3 protein: CASSTDRTNSPLHF. Here the CDR3 DNA reads TGTGCCAGCAGTACTGACAGGACTAATTCACCCCTCCACTTT.

There are many counts of this clonotype. The chain is built from TRBV28 and TRBJ2-7, with 9 bases identical to TRBD1. CDR1 MDHEN and CDR2 SYDVKM come from the germline V gene. V shed 2 bases and J 1 base; nucleotides not matched to a gene: 3. CDR3 length: 15 amino acids. CDR3 coding DNA: TGTGCCAGCAGTTTAGAGGACAGGGGTTCCTACGAGCAGTACTTC. Translating it yields CASSLEDRGSYEQYF. Looking up the rest from reference TRBV28 and TRBJ2-7 gives the full variable domain: DVKVTQSSRYLVKRTGEKVFLECVQDMDHENMFWYRQDPGLGLRLIYFSYDVKMKEKGDIPEGYSVSREKKERFSLILESASTNQTSMYLCASSLEDRGSYEQYFGPGTRLTVT.